The 24 T cell receptor beta chains reported below all come from one sample, sequenced in a study of T cell responses to AZD1222 COVID-19 vaccine. The assay was immunoSEQ multiplex PCR, and TCRdb's table has in-frame clones only and misses some. The sample records tens of thousands of clones, around nine tenths being singletons. This material consisted of peripheral blood, taken on day 0 of AZD1222 vaccination. All receptors come from an adult in good health.

This chain connects TRBV7-9 to TRBJ2-7; D is possibly TRBD2 (5 bases). This CDR3 is built from 13 residues. Germline-derived CDR1 and CDR2 are SEHNR and FQNEAQ (reference sequence). V shed 3 bases and J shed 6 bases, with 12 bases lying between them. The CDR3 here is CASSFPGRGEQYF. CDR3 in DNA: TGTGCCAGCAGCTTCCCCGGCCGGGGCGAGCAGTACTTC.

V gene TRBV5-6 combines with J gene TRBJ1-6, with D perhaps TRBD1 (6 bases). The CDR3 spans 15 residues. From germline, CDR1 is SGHDT and CDR2 YYEEEE. Trimming pared 0 bases from V and 5 bases from J, leaving 9 bases between. In nucleotides, the CDR3 is TGTGCCAGCAGCTTGGCGACAGGCGATAATTCACCCCTCCACTTT. Translation: CASSLATGDNSPLHF. Together with reference TRBV5-6 and TRBJ1-6, the CDR3 gives the full variable domain: DAGVTQSPTHLIKTRGQQVTLRCSPKSGHDTVSWYQQALGQGPQFIFQYYEEEERQRGNFPDRFSGHQFPNYSSELNVNALLLGDSALYLCASSLATGDNSPLHFGNGTRLTVT.

The chain joins TRBV11-1 to TRBJ2-1; D is possibly TRBD1 (5 bases). V lost 6 bases to trimming and J lost 7 bases, with 22 bases between them. Germline CDR1 and CDR2: SGHAT and FQDESV (reference sequence). The CDR3 runs to 16 residues. This chain's CDR3 is CASSSLKFGHLNEQFF. The CDR3 coding sequence is TGTGCCAGCAGTTCCTTAAAGTTCGGACATCTGAATGAGCAGTTCTTC.

This clone was seen a single time. V usage is TRBV21-1 and J usage is TRBJ1-4. TRBV21-1 is a pseudogene. This CDR3 has 12 amino acids. The CDR3 reads CASKSGGEKLFF. The CDR3 DNA is TGTGCCAGCAAGTCGGGAGGAGAAAAACTGTTTTTT.

The chain combines TRBV11-2 with TRBJ1-2; the D is unclear. This CDR3 has 14 residues. CDR1 and CDR2 from the germline V gene are SGHAT and FQNNGV. Trimming shortened V by 2 bases and J by 3 bases, and 10 bases separated the two germline ends. DNA of the CDR3: TGTGCCAGCAGCTTAACCGACGGCTACTATGGCTACACCTTC. This translates into CASSLTDGYYGYTF.

The J gene is TRBJ2-1, the V gene TRBV27; 8 bases map to TRBD2. The CDR3 consists of 14 residues. Germline V CDR1 and CDR2: MNHEY, SMNVEV (reference sequence). The trim removed 0 bases at V and 9 bases at J, leaving 4 bases unmatched. This CDR3 reads CASSLSAGGGEQFF. CDR3 coding DNA: TGTGCCAGCAGTTTATCTGCGGGAGGAGGTGAGCAGTTCTTC.

The chain couples TRBV19 to TRBJ2-7; no reliable D call. Between the trimmed V and J ends, which lost 3 bases and 0 bases, there was a span of 6 bases. This CDR3 is built from 13 residues. Germline assignment: CDR1 LNHDA and CDR2 SQIVND (reference sequence). The CDR3 DNA reads as TGTGCCAGTAGTATCAGGAACTCCTACGAGCAGTACTTC. Its translation: CASSIRNSYEQYF.

This clone was counted a few times. The chain links TRBV7-6 to TRBJ1-2, with D tentatively TRBD1 (6 bases). CDR1 is SGHVS and CDR2 is FNYEAQ in the germline V gene. Trimming left V 4 bases short and J 4 bases short, with 10 bases between. The CDR3 loop spans 13 amino acids. DNA of the CDR3: TGTGCCAGCAGCTCCACACAGGGCTATGGCTACACCTTC. Translation: CASSSTQGYGYTF.

V is TRBV6-5 and J is TRBJ1-2; no clear D. The germline gives CDR1 MNHEY, CDR2 SVGAGI. The CDR3 covers 14 residues. With 3 bases removed from V and 7 bases from J, the gap between germline ends came to 15 bases. The DNA for the CDR3 is TGTGCCAGCAGTTATGTCCGGGGAATTGGTGGCTACACCTTC. Its protein is CASSYVRGIGGYTF.

The chain carries TRBV3-1 (or the pseudogene TRBV3-2) and TRBJ2-1, with 10 nucleotides matching TRBD2. With V trimmed by 0 bases and J by 8 bases, 10 bases remained unmatched. Germline V gene data show CDR1 as LGHDT and CDR2 as YNNKEL (reference sequence). The CDR3 has 17 amino acids. CDR3 residues: CASSQDLASGRYDEQFF. The CDR3 nucleotides read TGTGCCAGCAGCCAAGATCTGGCTAGCGGGAGATACGATGAGCAGTTCTTC.

The V gene is TRBV11-3, the J gene TRBJ2-1; D uncertain. V lost 5 bases and J 3 bases, leaving 5 bases between the germline ends. Germline assignment: CDR1 SGHNT and CDR2 YENEEA. This CDR3 has 12 residues. CDR3 bases: TGTGCCAGCAGCCACGGCTACAATGAGCAGTTCTTC. It specifies CASSHGYNEQFF.

V gene TRBV2 combines with J gene TRBJ2-2; 9 nucleotides match TRBD1. J lost 2 bases, V lost 6 bases, and 4 bases had no gene match. This CDR3 is built from 15 residues. In germline, CDR1 is SNHLY, CDR2 FYNNEI. The chain's CDR3 is CASSQGQGNTGELFF. The CDR3 DNA sequence: TGTGCCAGCAGCCAGGGACAGGGAAACACCGGGGAGCTGTTTTTT.

This rearrangement joins TRBV9 to TRBJ1-2; weak D call: TRBD1 (5 bases). V lost 3 bases to trimming and J lost 4 bases, with 10 bases between them. CDR3 length: 13 residues. Germline V lookup: CDR1 SGDLS, CDR2 YYNGEE. The CDR3 reads CASSAGDGYGYTF. CDR3 bases: TGTGCCAGCAGCGCTGGGGACGGCTATGGCTACACCTTC.

The J gene is TRBJ1-2, the V gene TRBV5-6; TRBD1 might be the D (5 bases). Trimming pared 4 bases from V and 5 bases from J, leaving 9 bases between. The CDR3 sequence is 12 residues long. Germline CDR1 reads SGHDT; CDR2 reads YYEEEE. Here the CDR3 reads CASSPGVYGYTF. The CDR3 nucleotides are TGTGCCAGCAGCCCGGGGGTTTATGGCTACACCTTC.

The CDR3 loop reads CASSIVDRGEPQHF. The DNA of the CDR3 is TGTGCCAGTAGTATAGTCGACAGGGGTGAGCCCCAGCATTTT. This chain joins TRBV19 and TRBJ1-5, with 8 bases aligning to TRBD1. Germline CDR1 reads LNHDA; CDR2 reads SQIVND (reference sequence). V gave up 1 base and J gave up 8 bases; unmatched junction bases: 4. This CDR3 comprises 14 residues.

The genes are TRBV7-8 and TRBJ2-7; D is unresolved. Germline CDR1 is SGHVS and CDR2 is FQNEAQ. Trimming stripped 1 base from V and 3 bases from J, with 13 bases between. This CDR3 has 15 amino acids. CDR3 DNA sequence: TGTGCCAGCAGCTTAGAGGGAACAGATAACTACGAGCAGTACTTC. Translating gives CASSLEGTDNYEQYF.

This chain connects TRBV5-4 to TRBJ2-1; 13 nucleotides agree with TRBD2. This CDR3 spans 16 amino acids. Trimming at V came to 7 bases and at J to 5 bases, leaving 9 bases not matched to a gene. Per germline, CDR1 SGHNT and CDR2 YYREEE (reference sequence). CDR3 loop: CASAPQGLAGHNEQFF. As DNA, the CDR3 is TGTGCCAGCGCCCCTCAGGGACTAGCGGGGCACAATGAGCAGTTCTTC. The full variable domain, in which reference TRBV5-4 and TRBJ2-1 provide the parts outside the CDR3, is ETGVTQSPTHLIKTRGQQVTLRCSSQSGHNTVSWYQQALGQGPQFIFQYYREEENGRGNFPPRFSGLQFPNYSSELNVNALELDDSALYLCASAPQGLAGHNEQFFGPGTRLTVL.

The V and J genes are TRBV27 and TRBJ1-2; maybe TRBD1 (6 bases). Germline CDR1 MNHEY, CDR2 SMNVEV (reference sequence). V was cut by 4 bases and J by 8 bases, with 17 bases left in between. CDR3 length: 14 amino acids. In DNA, the CDR3 is TGTGCCAGCAGTTCCGGGGGCGCGAGGATAGGCTACACCTTC. Amino acids: CASSSGGARIGYTF.

The chain couples TRBV3-1 (or the pseudogene TRBV3-2) to TRBJ2-7; TRBD1 agrees at 7 bases. The germline V gene encodes CDR1 LGHDT and CDR2 YNNKEL (reference sequence). This CDR3 is 14 amino acids long. V lost 6 bases, J lost 5 bases, and 10 bases stayed unmatched. The chain's CDR3 is CASSPGQASDEQYF. In DNA, the CDR3 is TGTGCCAGCAGTCCCGGACAGGCAAGCGACGAGCAGTACTTC.

CDR3: CASSLERGNEQFF. CDR3 nucleotide sequence: TGTGCCAGCAGCTTAGAAAGAGGCAATGAGCAGTTCTTC. The rearrangement joins TRBV11-3 to TRBJ2-1; D gene uncertain. Trimming left V 0 bases short and J 6 bases short, with 6 bases between. The CDR3 is 13 residues long. Germline lookup yields CDR1 SGHNT and CDR2 YENEEA.

The V and J genes are TRBV5-6 and TRBJ2-3; 9 bases map to TRBD2. V lost 0 bases to trimming and J lost 3 bases; unmatched junction nucleotides: 5. The germline CDR1 and CDR2 sequences are SGHDT and YYEEEE. The CDR3 has 16 amino acids. CDR3 DNA sequence: TGTGCCAGCAGCTTGGTGGGTAGCGGGAGAACAGATACGCAGTATTTT. It encodes CASSLVGSGRTDTQYF.

This chain uses TRBV24-1 with TRBJ2-1; TRBD1 matches at 8 bases. J gave up 5 bases and V 7 bases, and 9 bases lay outside the gene matches. Germline CDR1 and CDR2: KGHDR and SFDVKD. The CDR3 runs 15 residues. CDR3 residues: CATSGLRGRNNEQFF. CDR3 sequence (DNA): TGTGCCACCAGCGGTCTCAGGGGGCGAAACAATGAGCAGTTCTTC.

Note on this clone: Other DNA sequences of this sample code for an identical CDR3. The chain joins TRBV6-5 to TRBJ2-5; D is unresolved. The CDR3 extends over 12 amino acids. Germline lookup yields CDR1 MNHEY and CDR2 SVGAGI. Trimming cost V 6 bases and J 5 bases, with 10 bases left between them. The CDR3 DNA reads as TGTGCCAGCAGATCTGGACGGGAGACCCAGTACTTC. Residues: CASRSGRETQYF.

The chain couples TRBV30 to TRBJ2-2; 8 bases are a match to TRBD2. Germline loops: CDR1 GTSNPN, CDR2 SVGIG (reference sequence). This CDR3 has 14 residues. The J segment lost 5 bases and the V segment lost 0 bases, leaving 2 bases of the junction unmatched. DNA of the CDR3: TGTGCCTGGAGTGTGAGACTAGCGACCGGGGAGCTGTTTTTT. It specifies CAWSVRLATGELFF.